This TCR beta chain was recorded in a study of CD8+ T cells in alopecia areata. Only a few counts were recorded for this clone. CDR1 is SQVTM, CDR2 ANQGSEA, per germline. The CDR3 covers 13 residues. The V end lost 5 bases, the J end lost 0 bases, and 10 bases lay between the germline ends. Extraction of RNA preceded its reverse transcription into cDNA, which served as the sequencing template. This table comes from immunoSEQ multiplex PCR, and its TCRdb copy is limited to in-frame clones, with some not included. The sample yields around 140,000 clones, 45% to 60% seen once. The receptor was derived from a human donor with alopecia areata. The genes are TRBV29-1 and TRBJ1-1, with TRBD1 as a possible D gene (6 bases). The sequencing sample was made of CD4+ T cells sorted from blood. The CDR3 region has the DNA TGCAGCGTTCGGACAGATATGAACACTGAAGCTTTCTTT. Translation gives CSVRTDMNTEAFF.